This T cell receptor (beta chain) is from a study of blood T cells in healthy people across ages. Germline CDR1 MNHEY, CDR2 SVGAGI. The CDR3 runs to 15 residues. The ends were cut back, 6 bases at V and 6 bases at J, with 21 bases in the middle. The use of a sample-barcoded 5' primer and a J-beta primer mix characterized a second PCR of roughly 6 to 11 cycles. TCRdb re-called the 5' RACE reads through MiXCR, storing one row per CDR3 protein. The data contain around 1,000,000 distinct CDR3 sequences, around 25% of them singletons. This same sample was also taken into another study, of T cells of mothers and their children. That paper states: The donors comprised about 6 children and their three healthy Caucasian mothers. For related and unrelated pairs alike, thymic selection shapes TCR recombination output similarly. Researchers report slightly higher, though non-significant, overlap in related mother-child pairs than in unrelated pairs.

This chain links TRBV6-5 with TRBJ2-7, with D possibly being TRBD1 or TRBD2 (6 bases each). Source material: blood. This receptor was identified in a girl aged 2 to 10 in good health. The CDR3 coding sequence is TGTGCCAGCAGCCCGCTGGGGACCGGGGGCTTCGAGCAGTACTTC. It codes for CASSPLGTGGFEQYF.